These T cell receptor beta chains were read from a single sample in a study of T-cell memory formation after mild COVID-19. TCRdb recomputed calls from the 5' RACE reads with MiXCR, one row per CDR3 protein. The sample consists of about 160,000 distinct CDR3 sequences, roughly 31% of them appearing once. The sequenced material came from PBMCs or a T cell subset sorted from them (not recorded which). These receptor sequences come from an adult woman who had mild COVID-19 (a few samples of this study predate the infection). Cell type and time point are not known. The CDR3 runs from the conserved cysteine through the conserved F or W. Fields, in order: CDR3 DNA, CDR3 protein, V gene, J gene, D gene, clone size, CDR3 length. D genes are given only for firm matches. Size tells how often a clone was seen (once, few, many) or the class of an expanded clone, and some rows leave it out.

cdr3_nt: TGCAGCGCAGGACCTGTAAACACCATATATTTT; cdr3_aa: CSAGPVNTIYF; v_call: TRBV29-1; j_call: TRBJ1-3; d_call: NA; clone_size: few; cdr3_length: 11
cdr3_nt: TGTGCCAGCAGTTCCCGGACAGGGGGCCATGAGCAGTTCTTC; cdr3_aa: CASSSRTGGHEQFF; v_call: TRBV6-2/TRBV6-3; j_call: TRBJ2-1; d_call: TRBD1; clone_size: few; cdr3_length: 14
cdr3_nt: TGTGCCACCAGTACACGGGGCGCGGACGGGGCCAACGTCCTGACTTTC; cdr3_aa: CATSTRGADGANVLTF; v_call: TRBV24-1; j_call: TRBJ2-6; d_call: NA; clone_size: few; cdr3_length: 16
cdr3_nt: TGTGCCAGCAGTTACTCTTGGACAGGGGACCACGAGCAGTACTTC; cdr3_aa: CASSYSWTGDHEQYF; v_call: TRBV6-2/TRBV6-3; j_call: TRBJ2-7; d_call: TRBD1; clone_size: few; cdr3_length: 15
cdr3_nt: TGTGCCAGCAGCTTAGGCAGGGGAGTCGGGGAGCTGTTTTTT; cdr3_aa: CASSLGRGVGELFF; v_call: TRBV11-2; j_call: TRBJ2-2; d_call: NA; clone_size: few; cdr3_length: 14
cdr3_nt: TGTGCCAGCAGCTTGAGTGCCCAAGGGTACACTGAAGCTTTCTTT; cdr3_aa: CASSLSAQGYTEAFF; v_call: TRBV7-2; j_call: TRBJ1-1; d_call: NA; clone_size: NA; cdr3_length: 15
cdr3_nt: TGTGCCAGCTCACCAACCGAAGCGGGAGAGCAGTACTTC; cdr3_aa: CASSPTEAGEQYF; v_call: TRBV18; j_call: TRBJ2-7; d_call: TRBD2; clone_size: few; cdr3_length: 13
cdr3_nt: TGTGCCAGCAGTTTGACACACCGAGGGACTGAAGCTTTCTTT; cdr3_aa: CASSLTHRGTEAFF; v_call: TRBV6-5; j_call: TRBJ1-1; d_call: NA; clone_size: few; cdr3_length: 14
cdr3_nt: TGCAGTGCTAGAGATCATGGCGGAAGCTCCTACAATGAGCAGTTCTTC; cdr3_aa: CSARDHGGSSYNEQFF; v_call: TRBV20-1; j_call: TRBJ2-1; d_call: NA; clone_size: NA; cdr3_length: 16
cdr3_nt: TGTGCCAGCAGGGGGGGGACTAGCGGGAGATTTGGAGATACGCAGTATTTT; cdr3_aa: CASRGGTSGRFGDTQYF; v_call: TRBV12-3/TRBV12-4; j_call: TRBJ2-3; d_call: TRBD2; clone_size: NA; cdr3_length: 17
cdr3_nt: TGCAGTGCTAGAGGGACTACCACAGATACGCAGTATTTT; cdr3_aa: CSARGTTTDTQYF; v_call: TRBV20-1; j_call: TRBJ2-3; d_call: NA; clone_size: NA; cdr3_length: 13
cdr3_nt: TGCAGTGCTACCCCGAGGCTAGCGGGGGGAGATACGCAGTATTTT; cdr3_aa: CSATPRLAGGDTQYF; v_call: TRBV20-1; j_call: TRBJ2-3; d_call: TRBD2; clone_size: few; cdr3_length: 15
cdr3_nt: TGTGCCAGCAGTTACTCGTACAGGGAGATTCAGCCCCAGCATTTT; cdr3_aa: CASSYSYREIQPQHF; v_call: TRBV6-5; j_call: TRBJ1-5; d_call: NA; clone_size: few; cdr3_length: 15
cdr3_nt: TGCGCCAGCAGTAGGAGGACAGGGGGAATGAACACTGAAGCTTTCTTT; cdr3_aa: CASSRRTGGMNTEAFF; v_call: TRBV5-1; j_call: TRBJ1-1; d_call: TRBD1; clone_size: NA; cdr3_length: 16
cdr3_nt: TGCGCCAGCAGCTTGGCGAGCGGGAGTCCTTCCTACAATGAGCAGTTCTTC; cdr3_aa: CASSLASGSPSYNEQFF; v_call: TRBV5-1; j_call: TRBJ2-1; d_call: TRBD2; clone_size: NA; cdr3_length: 17
cdr3_nt: TGTGCCAGCAGCTTCCAAGACAGCTCCTACAATGAGCAGTTCTTC; cdr3_aa: CASSFQDSSYNEQFF; v_call: TRBV5-6; j_call: TRBJ2-1; d_call: NA; clone_size: NA; cdr3_length: 15
cdr3_nt: TGTGCCAGCAGCGTAGATCTAGCGGACAATGAGCAGTTCTTC; cdr3_aa: CASSVDLADNEQFF; v_call: TRBV9; j_call: TRBJ2-1; d_call: TRBD2; clone_size: NA; cdr3_length: 14
cdr3_nt: TGTGCCAGCAGCCACGCGTCTGCTAGCACAGATACGCAGTATTTT; cdr3_aa: CASSHASASTDTQYF; v_call: TRBV7-3; j_call: TRBJ2-3; d_call: NA; clone_size: NA; cdr3_length: 15
cdr3_nt: TGTGGGGACAGACCCTACGAGCAGTACTTC; cdr3_aa: CGDRPYEQYF; v_call: TRBV19; j_call: TRBJ2-7; d_call: TRBD1; clone_size: few; cdr3_length: 10
cdr3_nt: TGTGCCAGCAGTGAAGGGACTAGCGGGAGAGGGGTTACGCAGTATTTT; cdr3_aa: CASSEGTSGRGVTQYF; v_call: TRBV2; j_call: TRBJ2-3; d_call: TRBD2; clone_size: few; cdr3_length: 16
cdr3_nt: TGTGCCAGCAGCGTAGAGGAAGGGGGTCCGATCTATGGCTACACCTTC; cdr3_aa: CASSVEEGGPIYGYTF; v_call: TRBV9; j_call: TRBJ1-2; d_call: NA; clone_size: NA; cdr3_length: 16
cdr3_nt: TGTGCCAGCACCGGACCCCCGGGACTAGGGGGCAATGAGCAGTTCTTC; cdr3_aa: CASTGPPGLGGNEQFF; v_call: TRBV27; j_call: TRBJ2-1; d_call: TRBD2; clone_size: NA; cdr3_length: 16
cdr3_nt: TGCGCCAGCAGCTCACGCCAGGGGAGCCCTGGAAACACCATATATTTT; cdr3_aa: CASSSRQGSPGNTIYF; v_call: TRBV4-1; j_call: TRBJ1-3; d_call: NA; clone_size: NA; cdr3_length: 16
cdr3_nt: TGTGCCAGCAGTTCGTCCTCTAGCGGGGAACCATACAATGAGCAGTTCTTC; cdr3_aa: CASSSSSSGEPYNEQFF; v_call: TRBV12-3/TRBV12-4; j_call: TRBJ2-1; d_call: TRBD2; clone_size: NA; cdr3_length: 17
cdr3_nt: TGTGCCAGCAGCTTTGGTCAGGGGAACACTGAAGCTTTCTTT; cdr3_aa: CASSFGQGNTEAFF; v_call: TRBV11-2; j_call: TRBJ1-1; d_call: NA; clone_size: NA; cdr3_length: 14
cdr3_nt: TGTGCCAGCAGCCAAGATCCGGACAGGGGTTACGAGCAGTACTTC; cdr3_aa: CASSQDPDRGYEQYF; v_call: TRBV3-1; j_call: TRBJ2-7; d_call: TRBD1; clone_size: few; cdr3_length: 15
cdr3_nt: TGTGCCAGCACCCCCCGCACAGGGAATGAGCAGTTCTTC; cdr3_aa: CASTPRTGNEQFF; v_call: TRBV12-3/TRBV12-4; j_call: TRBJ2-1; d_call: NA; clone_size: many; cdr3_length: 13
cdr3_nt: TGCGCCAGCAGCGTTGGGTCGGGAGGGGCCGGGGAGCTGTTTTTT; cdr3_aa: CASSVGSGGAGELFF; v_call: TRBV5-1; j_call: TRBJ2-2; d_call: TRBD2; clone_size: NA; cdr3_length: 15
cdr3_nt: TGCGCCAGCAGCGGTGAGGGTCCTGGCTATGGCTACACCTTC; cdr3_aa: CASSGEGPGYGYTF; v_call: TRBV5-1; j_call: TRBJ1-2; d_call: NA; clone_size: NA; cdr3_length: 14
cdr3_nt: TGTGCCAGCAGCTTGTGGCGGGGCCGGGGCGGGACCGTTGAGCAGTTCTTC; cdr3_aa: CASSLWRGRGGTVEQFF; v_call: TRBV5-4; j_call: TRBJ2-1; d_call: NA; clone_size: few; cdr3_length: 17
cdr3_nt: TGTGCCGGCAGTACCCTTCAGGGGCAAGAGACCCAGTACTTC; cdr3_aa: CAGSTLQGQETQYF; v_call: TRBV6-2/TRBV6-3; j_call: TRBJ2-5; d_call: NA; clone_size: once; cdr3_length: 14
cdr3_nt: TGTGCCACCAGCAGAGGGACAGGGGACTACGAGCAGTACTTC; cdr3_aa: CATSRGTGDYEQYF; v_call: TRBV15; j_call: TRBJ2-7; d_call: TRBD1; clone_size: NA; cdr3_length: 14
cdr3_nt: TGTGCCAGCAGCCAGGGAGGGGGACCCAGCTCGGGGCAGTTCTTC; cdr3_aa: CASSQGGGPSSGQFF; v_call: TRBV4-2; j_call: TRBJ2-1; d_call: NA; clone_size: few; cdr3_length: 15
cdr3_nt: TGTGCCAGCAGTTTAGGGACACCGCACGAGCAGTACTTC; cdr3_aa: CASSLGTPHEQYF; v_call: TRBV12-3/TRBV12-4; j_call: TRBJ2-7; d_call: NA; clone_size: NA; cdr3_length: 13
cdr3_nt: TGTGCCAGCAGCTTGGAGGTGAATGAGCAGTTCTTC; cdr3_aa: CASSLEVNEQFF; v_call: TRBV5-5; j_call: TRBJ2-1; d_call: NA; clone_size: many; cdr3_length: 12
cdr3_nt: TGTGCCAGCAGCTCGACTAGCGGGGGGTCCTACGAGCAGTACTTC; cdr3_aa: CASSSTSGGSYEQYF; v_call: TRBV3-1; j_call: TRBJ2-7; d_call: TRBD2; clone_size: NA; cdr3_length: 15
cdr3_nt: TGCAGTGCCAAACTAGCGGGGGGACGAGACGAGCAGTACTTC; cdr3_aa: CSAKLAGGRDEQYF; v_call: TRBV20-1; j_call: TRBJ2-7; d_call: TRBD2; clone_size: NA; cdr3_length: 14
cdr3_nt: TGCAGTGCTAGAGATGGTTCCGCCCTTGGGGATACGCAGTATTTT; cdr3_aa: CSARDGSALGDTQYF; v_call: TRBV20-1; j_call: TRBJ2-3; d_call: NA; clone_size: few; cdr3_length: 15
cdr3_nt: TGCAGCGTTGAAAGTCCCACTGGGGGCGGATCAGATACGCAGTATTTT; cdr3_aa: CSVESPTGGGSDTQYF; v_call: TRBV29-1; j_call: TRBJ2-3; d_call: NA; clone_size: NA; cdr3_length: 16
cdr3_nt: TGCAGTGCTAGAGTTAGCGGGAGTATGGGTGAGCAGTTCTTC; cdr3_aa: CSARVSGSMGEQFF; v_call: TRBV20-1; j_call: TRBJ2-1; d_call: TRBD2; clone_size: NA; cdr3_length: 14
cdr3_nt: TGTGCCAGCAGCGTAGAAGGAGGGTCCACCCACGAGCAGTACTTC; cdr3_aa: CASSVEGGSTHEQYF; v_call: TRBV9; j_call: TRBJ2-7; d_call: NA; clone_size: NA; cdr3_length: 15
cdr3_nt: TGTGCCAGCAGCTTAGCTACGAGACGTTATAGCAATCAGCCCCAGCATTTT; cdr3_aa: CASSLATRRYSNQPQHF; v_call: TRBV7-8; j_call: TRBJ1-5; d_call: NA; clone_size: NA; cdr3_length: 17